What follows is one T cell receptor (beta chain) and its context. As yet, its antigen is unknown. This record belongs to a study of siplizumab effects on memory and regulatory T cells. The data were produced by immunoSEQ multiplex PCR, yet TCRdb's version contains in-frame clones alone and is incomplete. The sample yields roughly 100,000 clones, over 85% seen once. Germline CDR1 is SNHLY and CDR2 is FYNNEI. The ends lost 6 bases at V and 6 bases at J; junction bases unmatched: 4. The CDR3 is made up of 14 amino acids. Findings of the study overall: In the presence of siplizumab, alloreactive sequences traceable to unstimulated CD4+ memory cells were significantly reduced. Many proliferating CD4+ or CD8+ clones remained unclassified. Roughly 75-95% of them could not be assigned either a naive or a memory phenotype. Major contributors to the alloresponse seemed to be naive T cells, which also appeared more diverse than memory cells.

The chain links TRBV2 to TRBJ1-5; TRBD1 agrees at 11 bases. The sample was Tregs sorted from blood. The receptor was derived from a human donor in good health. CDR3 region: CASSGQGAAQPQHF. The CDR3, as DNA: TGTGCCAGCAGCGGACAGGGGGCGGCTCAGCCCCAGCATTTT.